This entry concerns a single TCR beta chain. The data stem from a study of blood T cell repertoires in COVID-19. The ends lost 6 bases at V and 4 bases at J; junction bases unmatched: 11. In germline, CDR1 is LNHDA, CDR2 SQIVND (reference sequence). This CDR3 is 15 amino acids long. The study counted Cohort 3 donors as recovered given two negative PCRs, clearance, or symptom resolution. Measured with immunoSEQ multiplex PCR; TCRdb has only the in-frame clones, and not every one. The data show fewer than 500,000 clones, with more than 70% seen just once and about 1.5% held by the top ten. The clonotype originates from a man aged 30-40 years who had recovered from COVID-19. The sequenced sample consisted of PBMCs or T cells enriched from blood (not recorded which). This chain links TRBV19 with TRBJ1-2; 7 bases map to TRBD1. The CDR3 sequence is CASRIGDRSFYGYTF. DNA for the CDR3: TGTGCCAGTAGGATCGGGGACAGAAGCTTCTATGGCTACACCTTC.